This T cell receptor (beta chain) was captured in a study of beta chain features in type 1 diabetes. In this sample, this clone turned up a few times. Germline V gene data show CDR1 as SGHVS and CDR2 as FNYEAQ. The CDR3 is 17 residues long. After removal of 1 base from V and 0 bases from J, the junction contained 6 bases not matched to a gene. Expressed TCRB transcripts were sequenced after all isolated RNA was converted to cDNA. Clones were read by immunoSEQ multiplex PCR, and TCRdb kept only the in-frame ones, dropping some. The sample has 300,000 to 350,000 clones, roughly 15% seen once. Sequenced sample: central memory CD4+ T cells from blood. This TCR came from a man aged 30-40 years in good health. The rearrangement joins TRBV7-6 to TRBJ2-3; 8 nucleotides agree with TRBD2. This CDR3 reads CASSLGTSGISTDTQYF. The CDR3 nucleotides are TGTGCCAGCAGCTTAGGCACTAGCGGAATTAGCACAGATACGCAGTATTTT.